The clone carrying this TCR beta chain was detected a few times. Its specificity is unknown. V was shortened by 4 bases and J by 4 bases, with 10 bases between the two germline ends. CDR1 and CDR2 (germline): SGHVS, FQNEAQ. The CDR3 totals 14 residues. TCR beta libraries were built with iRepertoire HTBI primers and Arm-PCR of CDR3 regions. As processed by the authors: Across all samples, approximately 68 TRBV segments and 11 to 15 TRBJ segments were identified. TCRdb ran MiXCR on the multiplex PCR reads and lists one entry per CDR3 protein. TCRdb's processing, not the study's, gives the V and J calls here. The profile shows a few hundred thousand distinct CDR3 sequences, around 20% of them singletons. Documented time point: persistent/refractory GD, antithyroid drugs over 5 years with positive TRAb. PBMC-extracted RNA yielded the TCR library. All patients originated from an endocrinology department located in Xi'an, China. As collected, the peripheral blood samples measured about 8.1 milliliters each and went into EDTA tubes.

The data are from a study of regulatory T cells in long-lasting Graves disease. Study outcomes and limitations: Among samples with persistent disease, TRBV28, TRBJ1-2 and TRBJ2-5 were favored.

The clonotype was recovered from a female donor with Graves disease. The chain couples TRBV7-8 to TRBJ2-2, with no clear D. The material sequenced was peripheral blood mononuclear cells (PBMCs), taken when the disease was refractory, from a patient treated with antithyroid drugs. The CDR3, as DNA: TGTGCCAGCAGCTCCCTATTGCTCACCGGGGAGCTGTTTTTT. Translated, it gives CASSSLLLTGELFF.